The 12 T cell receptor beta chains below were found in one sample sequenced in a study of regulatory T cells in long-lasting Graves disease. With iRepertoire HTBI primers and Arm-PCR of CDR3 regions, TCR beta libraries were built. MiXCR, run by TCRdb on the multiplex PCR reads, gives a single entry per CDR3 protein. The table lists 200,000 to 250,000 distinct CDR3 sequences, about a sixth of them singletons. Time point reported: newly diagnosed GD, antithyroid drugs for less than 3 months. Construction of the TCR library relied on RNA isolated from PBMCs. The input for sequencing was peripheral blood mononuclear cells (PBMCs), taken at new diagnosis, from a patient treated with antithyroid drugs. The receptors shown here come from a female donor with Graves disease.

In its sample, this clonotype was seen a few times. This chain joins TRBV12-5 and TRBJ2-7, with 14 nucleotides matching TRBD2. CDR3 length equals 15 residues. V gave up 5 bases and J gave up 5 bases; unmatched junction bases: 5. CDR1 and CDR2 (germline): LGHNT, FRNRAP. DNA of the CDR3: TGTGCTAGTGGTAAGCCGGGACTAGCGGGAGACGAGCAGTACTTC. It codes for CASGKPGLAGDEQYF. Supplemented by reference TRBV12-5 and TRBJ2-7, the full variable domain reads DARVTQTPRHKVTEMGQEVTMRCQPILGHNTVFWYRQTMMQGLELLAYFRNRAPLDDSGMPKDRFSAEMPDATLATLKIQPSEPRDSAVYFCASGKPGLAGDEQYFGPGTRLTVT.

This clonotype occurred once. No conserved phenylalanine or tryptophan ends this CDR3, so it is likely a read error. The chain recombines TRBV11-2 with TRBJ2-7; tentatively, D is TRBD1 (6 bases). This CDR3 contains 13 residues. The germline V and J ends were trimmed by 2 bases and 3 bases, with 8 bases remaining between them. Germline loops: CDR1 SGHAT, CDR2 FQNNGV. The CDR3 protein is CASSLTGNYEQYY. The DNA for the CDR3 is TGTGCCAGCAGCTTAACAGGGAACTACGAGCAGTACTAC.

This clonotype was seen ten or more times. The CDR3: CASSEAPDRGFRQPQHF. CDR3 coding DNA: TGTGCCAGCAGTGAAGCGCCCGACAGGGGGTTCCGTCAGCCCCAGCATTTT. This chain links TRBV6-1 with TRBJ1-5; 9 nucleotides line up with TRBD1. Trimming at V came to 0 bases and at J to 6 bases, leaving 9 bases not matched to a gene. This CDR3 is 17 amino acids long. CDR1 and CDR2 (germline): MNHNS, SASEGT.

Comment on this clonotype: A read error is likely here: a far larger clone is one base away. CDR3 region: CASSDQDRGTYEQYF. Written as DNA, the CDR3 is TGTGCCAGCAGTGACCAGGACAGGGGGACGTACGAGCAGTACTTC. The chain is built from TRBV28 and TRBJ2-7, with TRBD1 identical over 10 bases. Germline CDR1 MDHEN, CDR2 SYDVKM. There are 15 residues in the CDR3. V trimming: 5 bases; J trimming: 4 bases; junction bases outside the gene matches: 8.

This clonotype was counted ten times or more. The gene calls are TRBV7-3 and TRBJ2-5; weak D call: TRBD1 (5 bases). The V gene lost 2 bases and the J gene lost 5 bases, with 9 bases spanning the gap. The CDR3 length is 13 residues. Germline values: CDR1 SGHTA, CDR2 FQGTGA. CDR3 sequence reads: CASSLWGMETQYF. CDR3 coding DNA: TGTGCCAGCAGCTTATGGGGCATGGAGACCCAGTACTTC. Full variable domain (rest looked up from reference TRBV7-3 and TRBJ2-5): GAGVSQTPSNKVTEKGKYVELRCDPISGHTALYWYRQSLGQGPEFLIYFQGTGAADDSGLPNDRFFAVRPEGSVSTLKIQRTERGDSAVYLCASSLWGMETQYFGPGTRLLVL.

This clonotype was detected many times. The CDR3 bases are TGCAGTGCTAGAGATTTGGGACAGAGTAACGAAAAACTGTTTTTT. Its protein is CSARDLGQSNEKLFF. The chain links TRBV20-1 to TRBJ1-4; 7 nucleotides match TRBD1. There are 15 residues in the CDR3. From germline, CDR1 is DFQATT and CDR2 SNEGSKA (reference sequence). Losses at the gene ends were 0 bases for V and 8 bases for J; bases not matched to a gene: 9.

This chain joins TRBV11-2 and TRBJ2-1; D is unresolved. V gave up 5 bases and J gave up 12 bases, with 11 bases separating them. The V gene's germline CDR1 is SGHAT and CDR2 FQNNGV. The length of the CDR3 is 11 residues. The CDR3 loop reads CASSHTMGQFF. The DNA for the CDR3 is TGTGCCAGCAGCCATACAATGGGGCAGTTCTTC.

This clonotype was picked up many times. This chain links TRBV20-1 with TRBJ1-1, with 7 bases matching TRBD1. Unmatched junction bases numbered 16, after V lost 6 bases and J lost 0 bases. Germline V gene data show CDR1 as DFQATT and CDR2 as SNEGSKA (reference sequence). The CDR3 has 17 residues. The CDR3 spells CSAQTLAGGLMNTEAFF. The DNA of the CDR3 is TGCAGTGCCCAGACCCTGGCAGGGGGTCTCATGAACACTGAAGCTTTCTTT.

Ten or more counts support this clonotype. V usage is TRBV6-1 and J usage is TRBJ2-7; 11 positions match TRBD2. The CDR3 extends over 16 amino acids. CDR1 is MNHNS and CDR2 is SASEGT in the germline V gene. Losses at the gene ends were 3 bases for V and 5 bases for J; bases not matched to a gene: 9. The CDR3 region is CASSDETTSGKDEQYF. As DNA, the CDR3 is TGTGCCAGCAGTGATGAAACGACTAGCGGGAAAGACGAGCAGTACTTC.

With regard to this clonotype: This could be a read error, since a much larger clone is one nucleotide away. Since the CDR3 does not end with the conserved phenylalanine or tryptophan, this likely comes from a read error. V gene TRBV19 combines with J gene TRBJ2-7, with D possibly being TRBD1 (5 bases). Per the germline V gene, CDR1 is LNHDA and CDR2 is SQIVND (reference sequence). The V end lost 4 bases, the J end lost 0 bases, and 13 bases lay between the germline ends. This CDR3 contains 15 residues. Here the CDR3 DNA reads TGTGCCAGTAGTAAGGGGTTTCCGTTCTCCTACGAGCAGTACCTC. This gives the protein CASSKGFPFSYEQYL.

In its sample, this clonotype was seen many times. The chain employs TRBV28 and TRBJ2-4; D may match TRBD1 or TRBD2 (5 bases each). Trimming left V 5 bases short and J 0 bases short, with 14 bases between. The CDR3 has 16 amino acids. Germline V gene data show CDR1 as MDHEN and CDR2 as SYDVKM. DNA for the CDR3: TGTGCCAGCAGTATCCCGATTGGGGGAGCCAAAAACATTCAGTACTTC. It yields the protein CASSIPIGGAKNIQYF.

The J gene is TRBJ1-2, the V gene TRBV20-1, with TRBD1 matching 7 bases. Germline CDR1 reads DFQATT; CDR2 reads SNEGSKA (reference sequence). Germline trimming cut 6 bases from V and 5 bases from J; bases unmatched to any gene: 15. The CDR3 runs 15 residues. The CDR3 loop reads CSARTGGTATYGYTF. DNA for the CDR3: TGCAGTGCCAGGACAGGCGGGACGGCGACGTATGGCTACACCTTC.